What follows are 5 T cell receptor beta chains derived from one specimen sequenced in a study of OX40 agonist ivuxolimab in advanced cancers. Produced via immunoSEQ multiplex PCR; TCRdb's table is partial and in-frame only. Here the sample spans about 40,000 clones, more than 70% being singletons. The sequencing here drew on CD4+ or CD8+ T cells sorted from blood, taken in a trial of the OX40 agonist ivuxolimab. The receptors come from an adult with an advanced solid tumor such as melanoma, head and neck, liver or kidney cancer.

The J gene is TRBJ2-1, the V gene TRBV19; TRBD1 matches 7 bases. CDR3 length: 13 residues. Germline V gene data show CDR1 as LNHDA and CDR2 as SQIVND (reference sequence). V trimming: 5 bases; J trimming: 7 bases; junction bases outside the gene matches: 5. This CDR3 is CASSVLQGNEQFF. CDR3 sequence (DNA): TGTGCCAGTAGTGTCTTACAGGGGAATGAGCAGTTCTTC. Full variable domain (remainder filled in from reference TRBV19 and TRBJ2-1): DGGITQSPKYLFRKEGQNVTLSCEQNLNHDAMYWYRQDPGQGLRLIYYSQIVNDFQKGDIAEGYSVSREKKESFPLTVTSAQKNPTAFYLCASSVLQGNEQFFGPGTRLTVL.

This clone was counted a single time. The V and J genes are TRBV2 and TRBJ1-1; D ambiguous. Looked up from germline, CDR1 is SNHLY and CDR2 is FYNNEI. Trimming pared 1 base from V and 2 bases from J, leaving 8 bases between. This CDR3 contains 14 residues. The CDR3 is CASSEGSTNTEAFF. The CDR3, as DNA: TGTGCCAGCAGTGAAGGGTCCACAAACACTGAAGCTTTCTTT.

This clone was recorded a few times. The CDR3, as DNA: TGTGCCAGAAACCCCCGGAGGCGGGGTCGCGGCTACACCTTC. It codes for CARNPRRRGRGYTF. The chain links TRBV27 to TRBJ1-2; D call uncertain. V lost 9 bases and J lost 8, with 22 bases in between. Germline V CDR1 and CDR2: MNHEY, SMNVEV (reference sequence). The CDR3 spans 14 residues.

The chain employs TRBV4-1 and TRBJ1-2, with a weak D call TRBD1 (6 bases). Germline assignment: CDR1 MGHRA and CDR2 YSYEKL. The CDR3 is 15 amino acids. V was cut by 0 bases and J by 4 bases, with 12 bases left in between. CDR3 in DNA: TGCGCCAGCAGCCAAGAAACAGGGATGGGCTATGGCTACACCTTC. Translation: CASSQETGMGYGYTF.

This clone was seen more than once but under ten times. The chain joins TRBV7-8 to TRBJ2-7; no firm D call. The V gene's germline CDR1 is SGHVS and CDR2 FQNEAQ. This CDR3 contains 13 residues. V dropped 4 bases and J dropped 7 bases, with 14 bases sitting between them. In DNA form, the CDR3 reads TGTGCCAGCAGCTCGCCCTCCCTAGGGGAGCAGTACTTC. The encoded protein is CASSSPSLGEQYF.